The clone carrying this T cell receptor beta chain has a handful of counts. The sample originates from a study of blood T cell repertoires in COVID-19. Overall study context: The United States, Italy and Spain provided the acute and convalescent COVID-19 samples. The cDNA or gDNA used as material had been derived from T cells, B-cell-depleted T cells, or PBMCs.

Losses at the gene ends were 7 bases for V and 5 bases for J; bases not matched to a gene: 11. Germline V gene sequence: CDR1 LGHDT, CDR2 YNNKEL (reference sequence). The CDR3 has 16 amino acids. Original analysis: Reference gene primer amplification gave estimated nucleated cell counts. Clones were read by immunoSEQ multiplex PCR, and TCRdb kept only the in-frame ones, dropping some. That table is the source of V, J and clone size, and D and trimming were worked out from the DNA. Found here are about 140,000 clones, approximately 85% of them singletons; the top ten hold roughly 2.5%. The chain uses TRBV3-1 (or the pseudogene TRBV3-2) and TRBJ2-2, with 9 bases aligning to TRBD2. The TCR comes from a human donor with acute or convalescent COVID-19. The donor label of this sample is uncertain. The sequenced sample was peripheral blood. CDR3 bases: TGTGCCAGCACCCTATGGCGGGGGGGCCGTACCGGGGAGCTGTTTTTT. Its protein product is CASTLWRGGRTGELFF.